One T cell receptor (beta chain) is described in this entry. What this receptor recognizes is not known. No base quality information exists; no much larger clone differs at one position. According to the germline V gene (reference sequence), CDR1 reads PRHDT and CDR2 reads FYEKMQ. Measured from the cysteine to the phenylalanine, the CDR3 is 14 residues long. The only DNA kept is the CDR3, 42 bases in frame from the first base. The V end loses 5 bases and the J end loses 6 bases, and a stretch of 14 bases separates them. The library was generated by the immunoSEQ multiplex PCR assay. Around 100,000 TCR templates per sample were assayed by the deep sequencing platform. Genomic DNA extracted from sorted T cells was used for TCRbeta CDR3 sequencing. From the authors' description of their analysis: Clonal analysis of TCRbeta CDR3 data was done in the R programming language. Alloreactive CD4+ and CD8+ clones were identified by comparing unstimulated samples to CFSE-low samples taken after the reaction. Regulatory or non-regulatory origin of alloreactive CD4+ clones was assigned by matching sequences to the sorted unstimulated Treg and non-Treg repertoires. The table was pulled from immuneACCESS by TCRdb, which kept in-frame rearrangements only. Such tables lose some clones; where checked, under half of the loss comes from unresolved V genes, and the rest has no known cause. V and J calls and clone size are those listed in that table; D and trimming were worked out from the DNA. This sample is represented by about 56,000 clones; just over 95% of them were singletons. The top ten clonotypes cover roughly 0.99% of the sample.

The sample originates from a study of siplizumab effects on memory and regulatory T cells (dated by TCRdb to 2018 to 2020). A note on the overall study: The study looked at the effect of siplizumab, an anti-CD2 antibody, on alloreactive T-cell subsets in allogeneic mixed lymphocyte reactions made from human PBMCs. Summary of the overall study and its limitations: Greater diversity appeared to be present in unstimulated naive T cells than in memory T cells, and a substantial contribution to the alloresponse seemed to be made by naive cells. Of the alloreactive CD4+ clones that could be mapped, the Treg-derived share averaged about 63% with siplizumab compared with 25% to 30% in control reactions. The suppressive function of proliferating Tregs from siplizumab cultures was not functionally confirmed. Because sequences at frequencies below about 10^-5 were poorly captured, only a minor fraction of alloreactive clones could be mapped back to unstimulated subsets. The cumulative frequency of alloreactive sequences that could be traced back to unstimulated CD4+ memory T cells was significantly reduced by siplizumab. For roughly 75-96% of proliferating CD4+ or CD8+ clones, no naive or memory phenotype could be assigned.

In a few donor pairs, further sequencing was done on unstimulated CD8+ naive, CD4+ memory, CD8+ TEMRA, CD4+ naive and CD8+ effector memory subsets. Sorted unstimulated T cells and proliferating T cells recovered from mixed lymphocyte reactions underwent TCRbeta CDR3 sequencing. Fresh whole blood from roughly ten HLA-typed healthy donors was used to isolate PBMCs. This clonotype was obtained from a human donor in good health. The sequencing input was naive CD8+ T cells sorted from blood. The sample's cell subset or site label, decoded: unstimulated naive T cells. The rearrangement joined TRBV13 to TRBJ2-1; matching of 6 bases hints at TRBD1 as the D gene. The CDR3 in this case is CASSSLDSPNEQFF. The DNA reads TGTGCCAGCAGCAGTCTGGACAGCCCCAATGAGCAGTTCTTC.